Below, 28 T cell receptor beta chains from the same sample are listed, as sequenced in a study of T cell changes during pregnancy in multiple sclerosis. Produced via immunoSEQ multiplex PCR; TCRdb's table is partial and in-frame only. This sample has some 35,000 clones, with approximately 89% found just once. The sequenced sample was CD4+ T cells from peripheral blood mononuclear cells, obtained after pregnancy. These receptors originate from a female donor in good health, enrolled as a control in a pregnancy study.

This clone is a singleton in its sample. This sequence joins TRBV28 and TRBJ1-4; the D gene is possibly TRBD1 (5 bases). This CDR3 region has 16 residues. V shed 5 bases and J shed 5 bases, with 18 bases lying between them. Germline V gives CDR1 MDHEN, CDR2 SYDVKM. CDR3 sequence (DNA): TGTGCCAGCAGTCTCTTCGGGGGGGGGAAGAATGAAAAACTGTTTTTT. It encodes CASSLFGGGKNEKLFF.

This clone showed up just once. The chain links TRBV6-5 to TRBJ2-7; the D gene is possibly TRBD1 (5 bases). Trimming removed 6 bases at V and 2 bases at J, with 17 bases between. This CDR3 comprises 15 residues. CDR1 is MNHEY, CDR2 SVGAGI, per germline. The CDR3 here is CASSPLAGLPYEQYF. In DNA, the CDR3 is TGTGCCAGCAGCCCTCTGGCAGGGCTCCCCTACGAGCAGTACTTC.

This clone was detected only once. The V call is TRBV11-2, the J call TRBJ2-2; TRBD2 matches 11 bases. V trimming: 0 bases; J trimming: 4 bases; junction bases outside the gene matches: 10. Per germline, CDR1 SGHAT and CDR2 FQNNGV. The CDR3 is made up of 19 amino acids. The DNA of the CDR3 is TGTGCCAGCAGCTTAGACCGAAGTTTAGCGGGAGGGCGCACCGGGGAGCTGTTTTTT. It encodes CASSLDRSLAGGRTGELFF.

This clone was seen a single time. The genes are TRBV5-1 and TRBJ2-5; tentatively, D is TRBD2 (6 bases). Deletions cut 5 bases from V and 1 base from J, with 18 bases between. Germline loops: CDR1 SGHRS, CDR2 YFSETQ. The CDR3 spans 16 residues. In DNA form, the CDR3 reads TGCGCCAGCAGTCCCGTGGGTACGGGAGTCCAAGAGACCCAGTACTTC. Its protein product is CASSPVGTGVQETQYF.

J is TRBJ2-7 and V is TRBV11-2; D might be TRBD2 (5 bases). The germline CDR1 and CDR2 sequences are SGHAT and FQNNGV. This CDR3 is 15 amino acids long. Trimming took off 5 bases at V and 7 bases at J, with 21 bases between the two ends. CDR3 DNA sequence: TGTGCCAGCAGCCCGGATCCCCGGACTTCTGGAGAGCAGTACTTC. It is translated as CASSPDPRTSGEQYF.

The chain links TRBV5-4 to TRBJ2-7; possible D gene TRBD2, 5 bases. V lost 0 bases, J lost 3 bases, and 7 bases lay in between. The CDR3 consists of 13 residues. Germline CDR1 is SGHNT and CDR2 is YYREEE (reference sequence). The chain's CDR3 is CASSLGGNYEQYF. The CDR3, as DNA: TGTGCCAGCAGCTTGGGAGGGAACTACGAGCAGTACTTC.

This sequence joins TRBV10-1 and TRBJ2-3; TRBD2 aligns across 10 bases. V lost 3 bases and J lost 0; bases outside the gene matches: 12. Germline CDR1 WNHNN, CDR2 SYGVQD (reference sequence). The CDR3 totals 19 residues. The CDR3 coding sequence is TGCGCCAGCAGTGACAACGGACTAGCGGTTGTCCCTAGCACAGATACGCAGTATTTT. Its translation is CASSDNGLAVVPSTDTQYF.

The CDR3: CASCPGGSTEAFF. CDR3 bases: TGTGCCAGCTGCCCGGGGGGGAGCACTGAAGCTTTCTTT. This sequence joins TRBV6-6 and TRBJ1-1; D is possibly TRBD1 (5 bases). The CDR3 runs 13 residues. The V gene's germline CDR1 is MNHNY and CDR2 SVGAGI (reference sequence). V lost 8 bases and J 4 bases, leaving 14 bases between the germline ends.

The chain combines TRBV5-8 with TRBJ1-1, with a weak D call TRBD1 (5 bases). The length of the CDR3 is 14 residues. Germline V gene sequence: CDR1 SGHTS, CDR2 YDEGEE. Trimming took off 5 bases at V and 6 bases at J, with 17 bases between the two ends. The CDR3 DNA reads as TGTGCCAGCAGAGCGGGGCCGCTTGCCTCTGAAGCTTTCTTT. It encodes CASRAGPLASEAFF.

This chain joins TRBV28 and TRBJ1-2; possibly TRBD1 for D (6 bases). The V end was cut by 11 bases, the J end by 8 bases, with 24 bases between. Germline V lookup: CDR1 MDHEN, CDR2 SYDVKM. The CDR3 loop spans 14 amino acids. The CDR3 region has the DNA TGTGCCGCCCGGGGCCAGGGGATTGGATTAGGCTACACCTTC. Amino acids: CAARGQGIGLGYTF.

This clone was picked up one time. V and J are TRBV27 and TRBJ1-2; TRBD1 aligns across 9 bases. Per the germline V gene, CDR1 is MNHEY and CDR2 is SMNVEV (reference sequence). The CDR3 length is 15 residues. V dropped 0 bases and J dropped 7; count of bases not matched to a gene: 6. CDR3 sequence reads: CASSLSTGGLGGYTF. CDR3 bases: TGTGCCAGCAGTTTATCGACAGGGGGGCTAGGTGGCTACACCTTC.

The chain combines TRBV7-6 with TRBJ2-7; 7 positions agree with TRBD1. Germline V gene data show CDR1 as SGHVS and CDR2 as FNYEAQ. The length of the CDR3 is 14 residues. J was trimmed by 3 bases and V by 1 base; bases with no gene match: 3. CDR3 amino acids: CASSLGTGNYEQYF. CDR3 DNA: TGTGCCAGCAGCTTAGGGACAGGCAACTACGAGCAGTACTTC. The variable domain in full, with the rest retrieved from reference TRBV7-6 and TRBJ2-7, is GAGVSQSPRYKVTKRGQDVALRCDPISGHVSLYWYRQALGQGPEFLTYFNYEAQQDKSGLPNDRFSAERPEGSISTLTIQRTEQRDSAMYRCASSLGTGNYEQYFGPGTRLTVT.

The V gene is TRBV11-2, the J gene TRBJ1-1, with TRBD1 matching 10 bases. J gave up 3 bases and V 1 base, and 5 bases lay outside the gene matches. Germline V lookup: CDR1 SGHAT, CDR2 FQNNGV. This CDR3 has 16 residues. The CDR3 sequence: CASSLGTGGPHTEAFF. The CDR3 DNA follows: TGTGCCAGCAGCTTAGGGACAGGGGGACCGCACACTGAAGCTTTCTTT.

The chain couples TRBV11-2 to TRBJ2-6; D may be TRBD1 (5 bases). Trimming stripped 6 bases from V and 1 base from J, with 13 bases between. The CDR3 has 16 residues. Germline-derived CDR1 and CDR2 are SGHAT and FQNNGV. The CDR3 DNA sequence: TGTGCCAGCAGGCTGTCCGGACAATCTGGGGCCAACGTCCTGACTTTC. The encoded protein is CASRLSGQSGANVLTF. The full variable domain, rest sourced from reference TRBV11-2 and TRBJ2-6, is EAGVAQSPRYKIIEKRQSVAFWCNPISGHATLYWYQQILGQGPKLLIQFQNNGVVDDSQLPKDRFSAERLKGVDSTLKIQPAKLEDSAVYLCASRLSGQSGANVLTFGAGSRLTVL.

The rearrangement links TRBV5-6 to TRBJ1-1, with a possible D match to TRBD1 (6 bases). V was cut by 5 bases and J by 5 bases, with 25 bases left in between. Germline CDR1 reads SGHDT; CDR2 reads YYEEEE. This CDR3 is 17 amino acids long. CDR3 loop: CASRIGGGATGLTEAFF. The CDR3, as DNA: TGTGCCAGCAGAATAGGGGGGGGCGCGACCGGTTTGACTGAAGCTTTCTTT.

The CDR3 loop reads CASSLTGNNSPLHF. CDR3 nucleotides: TGTGCCAGCAGCCTGACAGGGAACAATTCACCCCTCCACTTT. The chain joins TRBV16 to TRBJ1-6, with 7 positions matching TRBD1. The CDR3 sequence is 14 residues long. Per the germline V gene, CDR1 is KGHSY and CDR2 is FQNENV. Trimming cost V 4 bases and J 7 bases; bases outside gene matches: 4.

The table lists this clone with a few counts. This rearrangement joins TRBV30 to TRBJ2-1, with D possibly matching TRBD2 (5 bases). The CDR3 contains 12 residues. Germline V gene lookup returns CDR1 GTSNPN and CDR2 SVGIG (reference sequence). The ends were cut back, 4 bases at V and 9 bases at J, with 13 bases in the middle. The CDR3 loop reads CAWTPDYGEQFF. CDR3 DNA sequence: TGTGCCTGGACCCCCGACTATGGTGAGCAGTTCTTC.

This clone was recorded a few times. The chain uses TRBV2 and TRBJ1-5; the D is unclear. Germline-derived CDR1 and CDR2 are SNHLY and FYNNEI. V was shortened by 6 bases and J by 11 bases, with 17 bases between the two germline ends. The CDR3 contains 13 residues. This CDR3 is CASSPPRAGSQHF. Written as DNA, the CDR3 is TGTGCCAGCAGCCCCCCGAGGGCAGGATCCCAGCATTTT.

In its sample, this clone was seen a few times. The V and J genes are TRBV4-2 and TRBJ1-1, with 10 bases fitting TRBD1. This CDR3 has 16 amino acids. Germline V lookup: CDR1 LGHNA, CDR2 YNFKEQ. V dropped 0 bases and J dropped 6; count of bases not matched to a gene: 7. CDR3 DNA sequence: TGTGCCAGCAGCCAAGAATTGGGACAGGGGAGGCCTGAAGCTTTCTTT. This translates into CASSQELGQGRPEAFF.

The chain recombines TRBV7-9 with TRBJ1-1; a weak D match, TRBD1 (6 bases). This CDR3 contains 15 residues. V lost 5 bases and J lost 0, with 13 bases in between. Germline-derived CDR1 and CDR2 are SEHNR and FQNEAQ (reference sequence). The CDR3 protein is CASSARQVMNTEAFF. DNA of the CDR3: TGTGCCAGCAGCGCCCGACAGGTGATGAACACTGAAGCTTTCTTT. Looking up the rest from reference TRBV7-9 and TRBJ1-1 gives the full variable domain: DTGVSQNPRHKITKRGQNVTFRCDPISEHNRLYWYRQTLGQGPEFLTYFQNEAQLEKSRLLSDRFSAERPKGSFSTLEIQRTEQGDSAMYLCASSARQVMNTEAFFGQGTRLTVV.

CDR3 sequence reads: CASSALATGGTGELFF. The CDR3 DNA reads TGTGCCAGCAGCGCGTTGGCAACAGGGGGCACCGGGGAGCTGTTTTTT. V gene TRBV9 combines with J gene TRBJ2-2, with TRBD1 identical over 8 bases. This CDR3 spans 16 amino acids. Unmatched junction bases numbered 8, after V lost 3 bases and J lost 4 bases. Germline CDR1 SGDLS, CDR2 YYNGEE.

The chain carries TRBV25-1 and TRBJ1-1; TRBD1 is a possible D gene (6 bases). The CDR3 has 15 amino acids. Germline CDR1 MGHDK, CDR2 SYGVNS. V shed 2 bases and J shed 1 base, with 11 bases lying between them. This CDR3 reads CASSETGTRNTEAFF. In nucleotides, the CDR3 is TGTGCCAGCAGTGAAACCGGGACAAGGAACACTGAAGCTTTCTTT.

DNA of the CDR3: TGTGCCAGCAGTACAACCCCGTACCCTGGAAACACCATATATTTT. Residues: CASSTTPYPGNTIYF. The chain recombines TRBV27 with TRBJ1-3; D is unclear. With 5 bases removed from V and 2 bases from J, the gap between germline ends came to 13 bases. Looked up from germline, CDR1 is MNHEY and CDR2 is SMNVEV (reference sequence). The length of the CDR3 is 15 residues.

The chain uses TRBV27 and TRBJ2-5; the D gene is possibly TRBD1 (6 bases). The V and J ends lost 0 bases and 3 bases respectively, with 11 bases between them. The CDR3 sequence is 15 residues long. Germline lookup yields CDR1 MNHEY and CDR2 SMNVEV (reference sequence). The CDR3 DNA reads TGTGCCAGCAGTTTATCCACCCGGACAGAAGAGACCCAGTACTTC. It yields the protein CASSLSTRTEETQYF.

The chain carries TRBV7-2 and TRBJ2-1, with D unresolved. The germline V and J ends were trimmed by 5 bases and 3 bases, with 11 bases remaining between them. Germline V gene data show CDR1 as SGHTA and CDR2 as FQGNSA. CDR3 length equals 14 residues. The CDR3 loop reads CASSLSRLYNEQFF. For the CDR3, the DNA is TGTGCCAGCAGCCTATCGCGTCTCTACAATGAGCAGTTCTTC. Drawing the rest from reference TRBV7-2 and TRBJ2-1, the complete variable domain is GAGVSQSPSNKVTEKGKDVELRCDPISGHTALYWYRQSLGQGLEFLIYFQGNSAPDKSGLPSDRFSAERTGGSVSTLTIQRTQQEDSAVYLCASSLSRLYNEQFFGPGTRLTVL.

V and J are TRBV5-6 and TRBJ2-3, with 9 bases lining up with TRBD1. The V gene end was trimmed by 4 bases and the J gene end by 0 bases; junction bases not matched to a gene: 6. The CDR3 is made up of 16 amino acids. Germline V lookup: CDR1 SGHDT, CDR2 YYEEEE. In DNA form, the CDR3 reads TGTGCCAGCAGCCACGGGACAGGGCGGAGCACAGATACGCAGTATTTT. Amino acid sequence: CASSHGTGRSTDTQYF. The full variable domain, its missing parts supplied by reference TRBV5-6 and TRBJ2-3, is DAGVTQSPTHLIKTRGQQVTLRCSPKSGHDTVSWYQQALGQGPQFIFQYYEEEERQRGNFPDRFSGHQFPNYSSELNVNALLLGDSALYLCASSHGTGRSTDTQYFGPGTRLTVL.

J is TRBJ1-2 and V is TRBV7-3; TRBD1 might be the D (6 bases). This CDR3 spans 14 amino acids. The V end was cut by 6 bases, the J end by 6 bases, with 17 bases between. Germline V lookup: CDR1 SGHTA, CDR2 FQGTGA. DNA of the CDR3: TGTGCCAGCAGTTCCAGACCCCGACAGGATGGCTACACCTTC. Translated: CASSSRPRQDGYTF.

The chain carries TRBV10-3 and TRBJ2-7; 12 bases align to TRBD2. The junction had 2 bases not matched to a gene; V was cut back by 8 bases and J by 0 bases. This CDR3 has 14 residues. The V gene's germline CDR1 is ENHRY and CDR2 SYGVKD. The CDR3 nucleotides read TGTGCCATCTCACTAGCGGGGGGCTCCTACGAGCAGTACTTC. As protein: CAISLAGGSYEQYF.